Each of the 30 T cell receptor beta chains below was sequenced from the same sample in a study of tumor-infiltrating lymphocytes in localized non-small cell lung cancer. Repertoires were generated with immunoSEQ multiplex PCR, while TCRdb's copy carries only in-frame clones and drops some. The sample carries 13,000 or so clones, around 72% recorded once. The sequencing sample was made of uninvolved lung tissue not adjacent to the tumor. The receptors were gathered from a human donor with non-small cell lung cancer.

The V gene is TRBV4-3, the J gene TRBJ2-5; 14 bases match TRBD2. The V gene's germline CDR1 is LGHNA and CDR2 YSLEER. Losses at the gene ends were 4 bases for V and 5 bases for J; bases not matched to a gene: 12. The CDR3 is 18 amino acids. CDR3 in amino acids: CASSLNPGLAGAGETQYF. Written as DNA, the CDR3 is TGCGCCAGCAGCCTGAATCCGGGACTAGCGGGGGCGGGGGAGACCCAGTACTTC.

The chain recombines TRBV4-2 with TRBJ2-6; TRBD1 might be the D (5 bases). The V end lost 0 bases, the J end lost 0 bases, and 18 bases lay between the germline ends. CDR3 size: 20 residues. CDR1 and CDR2 (germline): LGHNA, YNFKEQ. CDR3 protein: CASSQDLPVRGFSGANVLTF. The CDR3 DNA is TGTGCCAGCAGCCAAGATCTACCGGTAAGGGGTTTCTCTGGGGCCAACGTCCTGACTTTC.

The chain is built from TRBV11-2 and TRBJ2-1; 11 positions agree with TRBD1. Unmatched junction bases numbered 3, after V lost 1 base and J lost 4 bases. Germline-derived CDR1 and CDR2 are SGHAT and FQNNGV. The CDR3 is 16 residues long. Here the CDR3 reads CASSLGTGGLYNEQFF. DNA of the CDR3: TGTGCCAGCAGCTTAGGGACAGGGGGCCTATACAATGAGCAGTTCTTC.

The genes are TRBV5-6 and TRBJ2-5; TRBD1 aligns across 9 bases. Germline-derived CDR1 and CDR2 are SGHDT and YYEEEE. The J segment lost 4 bases and the V segment lost 3 bases, leaving 7 bases of the junction unmatched. CDR3 length: 15 residues. CDR3 residues: CASSWGQGGGETQYF. The CDR3 DNA sequence: TGTGCCAGCAGCTGGGGACAGGGAGGTGGAGAGACCCAGTACTTC.

The chain is built from TRBV25-1 and TRBJ2-7; D tentatively reads TRBD1 or TRBD2 (5 bases each). This CDR3 comprises 13 residues. Deletions cut 5 bases from V and 4 bases from J, with 12 bases between. Germline CDR1 MGHDK, CDR2 SYGVNS. The CDR3 loop reads CASSRGREYEQYF. Written as DNA, the CDR3 is TGTGCCAGCAGTCGGGGCAGGGAATACGAGCAGTACTTC.

CDR3 protein: CASSSAGSGNTIYF. DNA of the CDR3: TGTGCCAGTAGTAGTGCCGGCTCTGGAAACACCATATATTTT. The genes are TRBV19 and TRBJ1-3; D is uncertain. Deletions cut 4 bases from V and 0 bases from J, with 7 bases between. The germline gives CDR1 LNHDA, CDR2 SQIVND (reference sequence). The CDR3 loop spans 14 amino acids.

This clone appeared once. This rearrangement joins TRBV5-1 to TRBJ2-7, with D unclear. Germline-derived CDR1 and CDR2 are SGHRS and YFSETQ. The germline V and J ends were trimmed by 4 bases and 3 bases, with 14 bases remaining between them. The CDR3 extends over 14 amino acids. CDR3 residues: CASSLEIFGYEQYV. CDR3 DNA sequence: TGCGCCAGCAGCCTGGAGATCTTTGGCTACGAGCAGTACGTC.

This clone was counted only a few times. This rearrangement joins TRBV11-2 to TRBJ2-7; 11 nucleotides line up with TRBD1. Germline V gene lookup returns CDR1 SGHAT and CDR2 FQNNGV. The CDR3 loop spans 16 amino acids. The V segment lost 5 bases and the J segment 0 bases; nucleotides outside the gene matches: 6. In DNA form, the CDR3 reads TGTGCCAGCAGCCCCCGGACAGGGGGCTTCTCCTACGAGCAGTACTTC. It yields the protein CASSPRTGGFSYEQYF. The entire variable domain, with the rest obtained from reference TRBV11-2 and TRBJ2-7, is as follows: EAGVAQSPRYKIIEKRQSVAFWCNPISGHATLYWYQQILGQGPKLLIQFQNNGVVDDSQLPKDRFSAERLKGVDSTLKIQPAKLEDSAVYLCASSPRTGGFSYEQYFGPGTRLTVT.

V usage is TRBV28 and J usage is TRBJ2-7; no reliable D call. Per germline, CDR1 MDHEN and CDR2 SYDVKM. The CDR3 is made up of 13 amino acids. V shed 10 bases and J shed 0 bases, with 13 bases lying between them. The CDR3 sequence: CATTKGNSYEQYF. CDR3 coding DNA: TGTGCCACCACGAAAGGAAACTCCTACGAGCAGTACTTC. The whole variable domain, remainder taken from reference TRBV28 and TRBJ2-7, is DVKVTQSSRYLVKRTGEKVFLECVQDMDHENMFWYRQDPGLGLRLIYFSYDVKMKEKGDIPEGYSVSREKKERFSLILESASTNQTSMYLCATTKGNSYEQYFGPGTRLTVT.

This rearrangement joins TRBV28 to TRBJ2-3, with TRBD2 matching 8 bases. The junction had 10 bases not matched to a gene; V was cut back by 5 bases and J by 6 bases. Germline V gene sequence: CDR1 MDHEN, CDR2 SYDVKM. The CDR3 extends over 15 amino acids. The DNA for the CDR3 is TGTGCCAGCAGTGCTGGATTAGCGGGATTGGATACGCAGTATTTT. It translates to CASSAGLAGLDTQYF.

This clone showed up just a few times. The V and J genes are TRBV2 and TRBJ2-2; tentatively, D is TRBD1 (5 bases). V was cut by 6 bases and J by 0 bases, with 8 bases left in between. This CDR3 has 14 residues. CDR1 and CDR2 (germline): SNHLY, FYNNEI. Here the CDR3 DNA reads TGTGCCAGCAGGTTACAGGCGAACACCGGGGAGCTGTTTTTT. Translated: CASRLQANTGELFF.

In its sample, this clone was seen once. The CDR3 reads CASSLAGGSMEPQHF. The DNA of the CDR3 is TGTGCCAGCAGCTTAGCTGGAGGGTCCATGGAGCCCCAGCATTTT. The chain is built from TRBV7-8 and TRBJ1-5, with no clear D. V was trimmed by 0 bases and J by 8 bases, leaving 14 bases between them. Looked up from germline, CDR1 is SGHVS and CDR2 is FQNEAQ. This CDR3 region has 15 residues.

This sequence joins TRBV6-6 and TRBJ2-3, with 7 bases matching TRBD1. V trimming: 3 bases; J trimming: 8 bases; junction bases outside the gene matches: 8. The CDR3 is 14 residues long. CDR1 MNHNY and CDR2 SVGAGI come from the germline V gene (reference sequence). CDR3 coding DNA: TGTGCCAGCAGTTATCGACAGGGTATAAGTACGCAGTATTTT. It translates to CASSYRQGISTQYF.

The rearrangement uses TRBV2 and TRBJ2-1; tentative D call: TRBD2 (6 bases). Germline CDR1 reads SNHLY; CDR2 reads FYNNEI. The CDR3 has 15 residues. Trimming removed 4 bases from V and 1 base from J, with 11 bases in between. The CDR3, as DNA: TGTGCCAGCAGTGGTAGCGGCGGGTCCTACAATGAGCAGTTCTTC. Its protein is CASSGSGGSYNEQFF.

This clone was seen more than once but under ten times. The chain combines TRBV7-9 with TRBJ1-1; D gene uncertain. The CDR3 runs 15 residues. The germline V gene has CDR1 SEHNR and CDR2 FQNEAQ (reference sequence). The V end was cut by 5 bases, the J end by 3 bases, with 16 bases between. The CDR3 nucleotides are TGTGCCAGCAGCCTAGGGAACAATCTTCACACTGAAGCTTTCTTT. Translation gives CASSLGNNLHTEAFF.

The table lists this clone with a few counts. This chain joins TRBV30 and TRBJ2-7; D is perhaps TRBD1 (8 bases). Germline values: CDR1 GTSNPN, CDR2 SVGIG (reference sequence). The CDR3 totals 15 residues. The V and J ends lost 3 bases and 3 bases respectively, with 18 bases between them. The CDR3 sequence is CAWSSGTGYVYEQYF. CDR3 coding DNA: TGTGCCTGGAGCAGCGGGACAGGATACGTCTACGAGCAGTACTTC.

CDR3 sequence: CASSREYEGFEQYV. The CDR3 nucleotides read TGTGCCAGCAGCCGGGAGTATGAGGGTTTCGAGCAGTACGTC. The gene calls are TRBV6-5 and TRBJ2-7; D may be TRBD2 (6 bases). The CDR3 loop spans 14 amino acids. Looked up from germline, CDR1 is MNHEY and CDR2 is SVGAGI. V was trimmed by 6 bases and J by 6 bases, leaving 18 bases between them.

This clone came up a few times. This chain connects TRBV25-1 to TRBJ1-2; TRBD1 aligns across 7 bases. Germline V gene lookup returns CDR1 MGHDK and CDR2 SYGVNS. The CDR3 sequence is 16 residues long. Here the CDR3 reads CASSGTASLANYGYTF. For the CDR3, the DNA is TGTGCATCCTCCGGGACAGCCTCTTTAGCTAACTATGGCTACACCTTC.

The chain recombines TRBV6-5 with TRBJ2-1; the match to TRBD2 covers 7 bases. Germline V gives CDR1 MNHEY, CDR2 SVGAGI. Germline trimming cut 6 bases from V and 7 bases from J; bases unmatched to any gene: 12. The CDR3 consists of 15 residues. The DNA of the CDR3 is TGTGCCAGCAGCTCCTTATCAGGGAGGGAGAATGAGCAGTTCTTC. Amino acids: CASSSLSGRENEQFF.

This clone is medium-sized within its sample. This chain connects TRBV28 to TRBJ1-2; 8 bases are a match to TRBD1. Losses at the gene ends were 6 bases for V and 4 bases for J; bases not matched to a gene: 10. Germline values: CDR1 MDHEN, CDR2 SYDVKM. The CDR3 has 15 residues. This CDR3 is CASSPPGQGGYGYTF. DNA of the CDR3: TGTGCCAGCAGCCCTCCCGGACAGGGAGGCTATGGCTACACCTTC.

This sequence joins TRBV28 and TRBJ1-5, with a weak D call TRBD1 (6 bases). CDR3 length: 13 amino acids. Trimming removed 9 bases at V and 7 bases at J, with 16 bases between. Germline V lookup: CDR1 MDHEN, CDR2 SYDVKM. CDR3 nucleotide sequence: TGTGCCAGTTTCGGAGGGGGGGGCCAGCCCCAGCATTTT. Translating it yields CASFGGGGQPQHF.

The chain couples TRBV7-2 to TRBJ1-3; D unresolved. This CDR3 has 14 amino acids. Germline loops: CDR1 SGHTA, CDR2 FQGNSA. V lost 5 bases and J lost 0, with 8 bases in between. DNA for the CDR3: TGTGCCAGCAGCCTCTATGGCTCTGGAAACACCATATATTTT. Translated: CASSLYGSGNTIYF.

The V gene is TRBV5-6, the J gene TRBJ2-1, with D perhaps TRBD2 (6 bases). CDR1 and CDR2 (germline): SGHDT, YYEEEE. V lost 3 bases, J lost 6 bases, and 16 bases lay in between. The CDR3 consists of 15 residues. The CDR3 protein is CASSSINRDSNEQFF. The DNA for the CDR3 is TGTGCCAGCAGCTCTATCAACCGGGACTCCAATGAGCAGTTCTTC.

The V call is TRBV10-3, the J call TRBJ2-1, with 7 bases matching TRBD2. V was clipped by 2 bases and J by 2 bases; unmatched bases: 3. The germline V gene encodes CDR1 ENHRY and CDR2 SYGVKD. This CDR3 has 15 amino acids. The CDR3 DNA reads as TGTGCCATCAGTGAGGACGGGGGGACCTACAATGAGCAGTTCTTC. It is translated as CAISEDGGTYNEQFF.

The chain uses TRBV19 and TRBJ1-1; D is unresolved. V lost 8 bases, J lost 4 bases, and 17 bases lay in between. The CDR3 loop spans 14 amino acids. The germline CDR1 and CDR2 sequences are LNHDA and SQIVND (reference sequence). The CDR3 is CASQKENWSTEAFF. DNA for the CDR3: TGTGCCAGTCAAAAAGAAAATTGGAGCACTGAAGCTTTCTTT.

This rearrangement joins TRBV11-2 to TRBJ2-5, with D hard to call. There are 14 residues in the CDR3. Trimming removed 1 base from V and 5 bases from J, with 11 bases in between. From germline, CDR1 is SGHAT and CDR2 FQNNGV. The CDR3 DNA follows: TGTGCCAGCAGCTTAGCGCGGCAGGCGGAGACCCAGTACTTC. Translation gives CASSLARQAETQYF.

The chain carries TRBV28 and TRBJ2-7; TRBD2 matches 7 bases. CDR1 is MDHEN and CDR2 is SYDVKM in the germline V gene. The CDR3 spans 14 residues. The ends lost 10 bases at V and 1 base at J; junction bases unmatched: 10. CDR3 sequence reads: CAISERGISYEQYF. The CDR3 DNA is TGTGCCATCTCCGAGCGGGGTATATCCTACGAGCAGTACTTC. Combining the CDR3 with reference TRBV28 and TRBJ2-7 gives the whole variable domain DVKVTQSSRYLVKRTGEKVFLECVQDMDHENMFWYRQDPGLGLRLIYFSYDVKMKEKGDIPEGYSVSREKKERFSLILESASTNQTSMYLCAISERGISYEQYFGPGTRLTVT.

The V gene is TRBV28, the J gene TRBJ2-3, with 9 bases aligning to TRBD1. V lost 4 bases and J lost 2; bases outside the gene matches: 4. Germline-derived CDR1 and CDR2 are MDHEN and SYDVKM. There are 15 residues in the CDR3. The CDR3 DNA is TGTGCCAGCAGTTCAACAGGGGGCATCACAGATACGCAGTATTTT. This translates into CASSSTGGITDTQYF.

The V call is TRBV28, the J call TRBJ1-1; no clear D gene. This CDR3 spans 15 amino acids. Trimming removed 1 base at V and 1 base at J, with 10 bases between. Germline lookup yields CDR1 MDHEN and CDR2 SYDVKM. CDR3 sequence reads: CASSLYARSNTEAFF. The CDR3 nucleotides read TGTGCCAGCAGTTTATACGCCAGGTCGAACACTGAAGCTTTCTTT.

The rearrangement links TRBV15 to TRBJ2-4; D remains ambiguous. In germline, CDR1 is LNHNV, CDR2 YYDKDF (reference sequence). The CDR3 is 13 residues long. V was cut by 0 bases and J by 8 bases, with 8 bases left in between. The CDR3 nucleotides are TGTGCCACCAGCAGAGATTGGCAGGACATTCAGTACTTC. It codes for CATSRDWQDIQYF.